The T cell receptor beta chain under discussion was sequenced for a study of blood T cell repertoires in COVID-19 (dated by TCRdb to the early 2020s). Some background on the complete study: Samples covering the acute and convalescent phases of COVID-19 were provided by collaborators in the United States, Italy and Spain. Subjects who had been exposed to COVID-19, were actively infected with it, or had recovered from it provided the deeply sampled blood TCRbeta repertoires that made up the dataset. Samples came from the ongoing ImmuneRACE study (first 160 participants) plus 1,254 subjects from 6 global collaborators. The prospective study material was composed of cDNA or gDNA derived from T cells, B-cell-depleted T cells, or PBMCs. Sample metadata almost always included a de-identified subject ID, COVID-19 status, age in years and sex. The repertoires were made available in a free public database intended to serve as a resource for research on the immune response to SARS-CoV-2. Where available, HLA class I and class II types were taken from metadata supplied by the sample provider and were not determined by assay-based typing.

TCRbeta CDR3 regions were amplified from genomic DNA using the immunoSEQ Assay, a bias-controlled multiplex PCR. The authors' pipeline ran thus. Within the assay, amplification of reference gene primers was used to estimate how many nucleated cells each sample contained. To quantify the absolute abundance of each unique TCRbeta CDR3 rearrangement, sequence reads were collapsed and filtered. For each sample, productive Simpson clonality was calculated as the square root of Simpson's diversity index across productive rearrangements. TCRdb provides this immuneACCESS table in a form limited to in-frame rearrangements. Some clones are lacking; in checked studies, under half of them reflect an unresolved V gene, and why the rest are absent is not known. The V and J calls and the clone size are those of that table, but D and trimming were determined from the DNA. The sample table contains 200,000 to 300,000 clones; only one count was recorded for about 87% of them. The ten biggest clones cover about 1% of the sample.

The CDR3 covers 17 residues, taking in both the cysteine and the phenylalanine. Left in the record is the CDR3 DNA by itself, 51 bases read in frame from the first base. V ends up 5 bases short and J 2 bases short, with an unmatched junction base count of 12. CDR1 and CDR2 (MDHEN, SYDVKM) derive from the germline V gene. Participants in the prospective study were aged about 18 to 95 years, lived in 20 to 30 United States geographic areas, and enrolled through a virtual design. In the prospective study, cohorts were assigned on the basis of participant-reported clinical history obtained from a screening survey and a study questionnaire. Exposed participants were defined as having been in contact with someone with a PCR-confirmed or clinician-diagnosed COVID-19 case within 2 weeks of study entry. Each participant in the prospective study had whole blood, serum and a nasopharyngeal or oropharyngeal swab collected by mobile phlebotomists. Over an approximately 2-month period, participants in the prospective study had the option of providing additional blood draws and questionnaires. Blood samples from the prospective study were shipped frozen or at room temperature prior to DNA extraction.

A remark on this clone: No antigen is known for it. No base quality values were provided; no much bigger clone lies one nucleotide off.

Overall study outcomes, separate from this receptor: Clinical and demographic metadata were provided uncurated, with the amount varying by source and participant.

Sequencing was carried out using PBMCs or T cells enriched from blood (not recorded which). Recombination connected TRBV28 to TRBJ1-5, with TRBD1 matching 7 junction bases. This receptor was identified in a man aged 50-60 years who had been exposed to COVID-19. Read as DNA, the sequence is TGTGCCAGCAGTCCATCCGGACAGGCTTTGGGCAATCAGCCCCAGCATTTT. Its amino acids are CASSPSGQALGNQPQHF.